This entry describes one T cell receptor (beta chain). The specificity of this receptor is unknown. Qualities for individual bases were not recorded, and no much larger clone is one base off. The data are from a study of T cell responses to AZD1222 COVID-19 vaccine (dated by TCRdb to 2020 to 2022). In the study overall: AZD1222 recipients given second doses at about 4 weeks or at about 12 weeks were pooled, since spike-specific TCR depth and breadth were not found to differ between the two schedules. TCR sequencing covered some 250 trial participants: 207 given two doses of AZD1222 and 26 given two doses of MenACWY control vaccine. Enrollment into the trials was organized by age into subgroups of 18-55, 56-69 and 70-plus years, and those subgroups contained roughly 150, 30 and 60 TCR-sequenced participants, respectively.

The trim is 0 bases for V and 2 bases for J, with a gap of 10 bases between the germline ends. Measured from the cysteine to the phenylalanine, the CDR3 is 15 residues long. The sequence is cut down to CDR3 DNA, 45 bases in frame from base 1. CDR1 and CDR2, per the germline V gene, are MNHEY and SVGAGI. Taken with the paper, the label for time point translates to: baseline before first vaccination. The vaccinee samples were drawn from two UK trials, COV001 and COV002, one of which was a single-blind randomized controlled phase 2/3 trial testing AZD1222 (ChAdOx1 nCoV-19) in healthy adults. For TCRbeta chain sequencing, PBMC samples were collected from trial participants at day 0 and at day 28 after the second dose. The CDR3 regions of human TCRbeta chains were analyzed by immunosequencing. The authors processed their data as follows. Repertoire TCRs were checked for matches against a reference library of SARS-CoV-2-specific TCRs that had been generated using the MIRA antigen-specificity platform. Breadth was defined as the fraction of unique TCRs that were SARS-CoV-2-associated. Depth was defined as the fraction of total T cells that were SARS-CoV-2-associated. Using the MIRA data, every spike-specific TCR was mapped to the spike region that the TCR reacted to and assigned to either a CD4 or a CD8 class. Log10-transformed breadth and depth values were compared by one-way ANOVA with Sidak's multiple comparisons tests. TCRdb took this table from immuneACCESS and kept in-frame rearrangements with V and J called. Such tables lack part of the clones; where checked against another copy, unresolved V genes explain under half of the gap, and the rest is unexplained. V, J and clone size are those of that table, while D and trimming were read from the DNA. The sample yields more than 120,000 clones; about 92% were counted once. The top ten clonotypes cover around 5% of the sample.

Broader findings and caveats from the paper: CD4 TCRs associated with the vaccine covered the entire spike protein, and the dominant responses were in regions 160-218 and 743-854. No day 14 peak-response samples were available, so repertoires were characterized only after the peak T cell response. Participants were mostly white British, with more females than males. The authors suggested clonal diversity may have been underestimated. Reportedly, close to half of the unique spike-specific TCRs recognized epitopes lying outside the regions that are mutated in the B.1.351 and B.1.1.7 variants. Spike-specific TCR breadth and depth rose significantly after two AZD1222 doses compared with day 0 and with MenACWY recipients. In the small 56-69-year group, the increase in depth fell short of significance, most likely because of low power. Only five or six AZD1222 recipients were SARS-CoV-2 seropositive at baseline, limiting conclusions about previously exposed vaccinees.

The input for sequencing was peripheral blood, taken on day 0 of AZD1222 vaccination. The V and J genes are TRBV6-5 and TRBJ1-1, with no confident D gene call. This sequence originates from an adult in good health. The sequence in DNA is TGTGCCAGCAGTTACTCGATGGTGAGAAACACTGAAGCTTTCTTT. This translates into CASSYSMVRNTEAFF.